The 32 T cell receptor beta chains given below trace back to one sample, sequenced in a study of post-analysis software for immune sequencing data. Overall study findings and caveats: Compared with controls, patients had more of about five TRBV segments, including TRBV5-6, TRBV5-1 and TRBV20-1.

For these TCRs, the target antigens are not known. TCR beta libraries were prepared from cDNA with unique molecular identifiers. TCRdb reanalysed the PCR reads using MiXCR and keeps one entry per CDR3 protein. The sample comprises 380,000 or so distinct CDR3 sequences, around 33% of which are singletons, and around an eighth rests with the top ten. The sample taken for sequencing was blood. The receptors derive from a girl aged 10-17 years with multiple sclerosis.

This clonotype showed up just a few times. The junction does not match germline at one end; this may be a read error. This chain joins TRBV12-3 or TRBV12-4 and TRBJ2-1, with D perhaps TRBD2 (7 bases). The CDR3 runs 17 residues. In nucleotides, the CDR3 is TGTGCCAGCAGATTAGTCAGGGGAGGGGGCTCCTACAATGAGCAGTTCTTC. Its translation is CASRLVRGGGSYNEQFF.

Details on this clonotype: The junction shows a germline mismatch at one end, possibly a read error. The chain joins TRBV6-5 to TRBJ1-5, with TRBD1 as a possible D gene (6 bases). CDR1 and CDR2 from the germline V gene are MNHEY and SVGAGI. The CDR3 is 18 amino acids. CDR3 nucleotides: TGTGGCAGCAGTTACTCGGTCCAGGGACTCCAGGGGAATCAGCCCCAGCATTTT. Protein product: CGSSYSVQGLQGNQPQHF.

The chain links TRBV4-1 to TRBJ1-2; 7 bases agree with TRBD1. Per germline, CDR1 MGHRA and CDR2 YSYEKL. The CDR3 runs 16 residues. The trim removed 5 bases at V and 4 bases at J, leaving 13 bases unmatched. This chain's CDR3 is CASSTRLTGDIYGYTF. DNA of the CDR3: TGCGCCAGCAGCACCCGACTTACAGGGGACATCTATGGCTACACCTTC.

This clonotype was observed a handful of times. The V gene is TRBV5-5, the J gene TRBJ2-2, with D possibly being TRBD1 or TRBD2 (5 bases each). The germline gives CDR1 SGHKS, CDR2 YYEKEE (reference sequence). The CDR3 runs 15 residues. V was trimmed by 7 bases and J by 2 bases, leaving 15 bases between them. In DNA form, the CDR3 reads TGTGCCAGCGGATTGGGGCGGGTAAACACCGGGGAGCTGTTTTTT. Translation: CASGLGRVNTGELFF.

This clonotype was counted between two and nine times. The V call is TRBV7-2, the J call TRBJ2-4; D unclear. CDR3 length equals 14 residues. V gave up 5 bases and J gave up 2 bases, with 10 bases separating them. CDR1 SGHTA and CDR2 FQGNSA come from the germline V gene. The CDR3 here is CASSADPTKNIQYF. CDR3 nucleotide sequence: TGTGCCAGCAGCGCGGACCCCACCAAAAACATTCAGTACTTC. Drawing the rest from reference TRBV7-2 and TRBJ2-4, the complete variable domain is GAGVSQSPSNKVTEKGKDVELRCDPISGHTALYWYRQSLGQGLEFLIYFQGNSAPDKSGLPSDRFSAERTGGSVSTLTIQRTQQEDSAVYLCASSADPTKNIQYFGAGTRLSVL.

This clonotype was seen a few times. The chain is built from TRBV5-1 and TRBJ2-3, with a weak D call TRBD1 (5 bases). Germline V gives CDR1 SGHRS, CDR2 YFSETQ. The CDR3 covers 16 residues. Trimming shortened V by 4 bases and J by 2 bases, and 17 bases separated the two germline ends. The CDR3 sequence is CASSLSRQLDTDTQYF. The CDR3 DNA reads as TGCGCCAGCAGCCTATCAAGACAGCTAGACACAGATACGCAGTATTTT.

The CDR3 DNA is TGTGCCAGCAGTCAGCAGCCCCTAGGGATCTATGGCTACACCTTC. Translating gives CASSQQPLGIYGYTF. This chain connects TRBV6-2 or TRBV6-3 to TRBJ1-2; D is uncertain. The CDR3 spans 15 residues. Trimming left V 5 bases short and J 4 bases short, with 17 bases between. Germline V gene lookup returns CDR1 MNHEY and CDR2 SVGEGT.

This clonotype was seen a few times. V gene TRBV9 combines with J gene TRBJ2-1, with D uncertain. Germline V lookup: CDR1 SGDLS, CDR2 YYNGEE. V shed 4 bases and J shed 8 bases, with 10 bases lying between them. This CDR3 region has 12 residues. The CDR3 loop reads CASSPGYDEQFF. The CDR3 DNA reads as TGTGCCAGCAGCCCCGGTTACGATGAGCAGTTCTTC.

This clonotype came up a few times. The chain combines TRBV11-2 with TRBJ2-5; D unresolved. The DNA matches TRBJ2-7 better at its end, which makes the J call doubtful. The germline CDR1 and CDR2 sequences are SGHAT and FQNNGV. The CDR3 loop spans 14 amino acids. CDR3 protein: CASSPTSGIYEQYF. The CDR3 DNA sequence: TGTGCCAGCAGCCCCACGTCAGGTATCTACGAGCAGTACTTC.

This clonotype was observed a few times. The rearrangement links TRBV9 to TRBJ2-1; 11 bases fit TRBD2. J was trimmed by 7 bases and V by 3 bases; bases with no gene match: 6. Germline assignment: CDR1 SGDLS and CDR2 YYNGEE. CDR3 length: 15 residues. CDR3 DNA: TGTGCCAGCAGCGCGGGACTAGCGGCAGGGAATGAGCAGTTCTTC. It encodes CASSAGLAAGNEQFF.

This clonotype was picked up a small number of times. The chain uses TRBV7-9 and TRBJ2-5; 8 bases line up with TRBD2. This CDR3 is built from 16 residues. The V gene's germline CDR1 is SEHNR and CDR2 FQNEAQ (reference sequence). After removal of 4 bases from V and 3 bases from J, the junction contained 10 bases not matched to a gene. CDR3 residues: CASSSFVAGGEETQYF. In DNA, the CDR3 is TGTGCCAGCAGCTCGTTTGTGGCGGGGGGCGAAGAGACCCAGTACTTC.

Notes on this clonotype: This may come from a read error, since a much larger clone is one base off. CDR3 DNA: TGTGCCAGCAGCGCCAGGACAGAGAGCACAGATACGCAGTATTTT. It yields the protein CASSARTESTDTQYF. The J gene is TRBJ2-3, the V gene TRBV7-9; possible D gene TRBD1, 6 bases. The CDR3 extends over 15 amino acids. CDR1 SEHNR and CDR2 FQNEAQ come from the germline V gene (reference sequence). The V and J ends lost 5 bases and 0 bases respectively, with 12 bases between them.

In this sample, this clonotype turned up once. CDR3 DNA sequence: TGCGCCAGCAGCTCCCGGGACAGGGGACCGGGCTATGGCTACACCTTC. Translation: CASSSRDRGPGYGYTF. The gene calls are TRBV5-1 and TRBJ1-2; 10 bases line up with TRBD1. Germline trimming cut 3 bases from V and 4 bases from J; bases unmatched to any gene: 9. Germline CDR1 reads SGHRS; CDR2 reads YFSETQ. This CDR3 is 16 amino acids long.

This clonotype was detected only a few times. The gene calls are TRBV27 and TRBJ1-2; 10 nucleotides align to TRBD1. Germline V gives CDR1 MNHEY, CDR2 SMNVEV (reference sequence). The CDR3 loop spans 13 amino acids. Trimming removed 10 bases from V and 7 bases from J; junction bases left unmatched: 9. The CDR3 protein is CATIDRGRSGYTF. In DNA, the CDR3 is TGTGCCACCATCGACAGGGGGCGAAGTGGCTACACCTTC.

This clonotype was counted many times. The chain employs TRBV12-3 or TRBV12-4 and TRBJ2-7, with TRBD1 as a possible D gene (5 bases). Deletions cut 2 bases from V and 2 bases from J, with 7 bases between. This CDR3 spans 13 amino acids. DNA of the CDR3: TGTGCCAGCAGTTTACAGGGCCCCTACGAGCAGTACTTC. Translated, it gives CASSLQGPYEQYF.

The V and J genes are TRBV7-2 and TRBJ2-7; 8 positions match TRBD2. The CDR3 extends over 15 amino acids. V trimming: 4 bases; J trimming: 6 bases; junction bases outside the gene matches: 11. Per germline, CDR1 SGHTA and CDR2 FQGNSA. The CDR3 spells CASSWVLAGGFEQYF. The CDR3 region has the DNA TGTGCCAGCAGCTGGGTTTTGGCGGGAGGTTTCGAGCAGTACTTC.

As to this clonotype: The junction does not match germline at one end; this may be a read error. V gene TRBV5-1 combines with J gene TRBJ2-7; D possibly corresponds to TRBD1 (5 bases). The CDR3 is made up of 16 amino acids. Looked up from germline, CDR1 is SGHRS and CDR2 is YFSETQ. CDR3 residues: CASNLARDSSAYEQYF. The CDR3 DNA reads as TGCGCCAGCAACTTGGCCCGTGACAGCTCTGCCTACGAGCAGTACTTC. Variable domain in full (rest from reference TRBV5-1 and TRBJ2-7): KAGVTQTPRYLIKTRGQQVTLSCSPISGHRSVSWYQQTPGQGLQFLFEYFSETQRNKGNFPGRFSGRQFSNSRSEMNVSTLELGDSALYLCASNLARDSSAYEQYFGPGTRLTVT.

This clonotype appeared a single time. The V and J genes are TRBV24-1 and TRBJ1-5; 12 bases line up with TRBD1. V dropped 7 bases and J dropped 2; count of bases not matched to a gene: 11. The germline V gene has CDR1 KGHDR and CDR2 SFDVKD. CDR3 length equals 18 residues. CDR3 DNA sequence: TGTGCCACCAGGGGGGGACAGGGGGCAAGAGAGGGCAATCAGCCCCAGCATTTT. This encodes CATRGGQGAREGNQPQHF.

This clonotype was seen a handful of times. The chain couples TRBV12-3 or TRBV12-4 to TRBJ1-2; D might be TRBD1 (5 bases). Deletions cut 3 bases from V and 8 bases from J, with 16 bases between. The CDR3 has 14 amino acids. As DNA, the CDR3 is TGTGCCAGCAGTTTCACCAGGGATTTGGGGGGCTACACCTTC. Translation gives CASSFTRDLGGYTF.

This chain joins TRBV7-6 and TRBJ2-7, with TRBD2 matching over 8 bases. J gave up 3 bases and V 5 bases, and 9 bases lay outside the gene matches. The CDR3 runs to 15 residues. The germline CDR1 and CDR2 sequences are SGHVS and FNYEAQ. The CDR3 is CASSPSPGGDYEQYF. DNA of the CDR3: TGTGCCAGCAGCCCCTCCCCGGGGGGGGACTACGAGCAGTACTTC.

The genes are TRBV12-3 or TRBV12-4 and TRBJ2-4; 8 bases agree with TRBD1. The end of the DNA fits TRBJ2-7 better, so the J call may be wrong. The CDR3 sequence is 13 residues long. CDR3 region: CASSLDRASEQYF. CDR3 DNA: TGTGCCAGCAGCCTGGACAGGGCCTCCGAGCAGTACTTC.

CDR3 amino acids: CASGRGVGYNEQFF. The CDR3 region has the DNA TGTGCCAGTGGCCGCGGGGTGGGGTACAATGAGCAGTTCTTC. The rearrangement links TRBV6-6 to TRBJ2-1, with D possibly matching TRBD2 (6 bases). Trimming cost V 9 bases and J 4 bases, with 16 bases left between them. Germline V CDR1 and CDR2: MNHNY, SVGAGI (reference sequence). This CDR3 is built from 14 residues.

Concerning this clonotype itself: The CDR3 does not end in the conserved phenylalanine or tryptophan, so this is likely a read error. The chain has TRBV15 and TRBJ2-5; TRBD2 aligns across 10 bases. Germline assignment: CDR1 LNHNV and CDR2 YYDKDF (reference sequence). The V and J ends lost 0 bases and 4 bases, in that order; junction bases with no gene match: 2. CDR3 length: 15 residues. Here the CDR3 reads CATSRDLAGAETQYV. CDR3 bases: TGTGCCACCAGCAGAGACCTAGCGGGGGCAGAGACCCAGTACGTC.

This chain links TRBV2 with TRBJ1-1; unclear D gene. This CDR3 region has 14 residues. V was trimmed by 3 bases and J by 4 bases, leaving 12 bases between them. CDR1 and CDR2 from the germline V gene are SNHLY and FYNNEI. The CDR3 nucleotides read TGTGCCAGCAGTGACCCCCAGGAGGGCACTGAAGCTTTCTTT. Its translation: CASSDPQEGTEAFF.

V usage is TRBV9 and J usage is TRBJ1-4; D is ambiguous. Trimming removed 0 bases at V and 5 bases at J, with 11 bases between. Germline V gives CDR1 SGDLS, CDR2 YYNGEE. This CDR3 is built from 15 residues. The CDR3 DNA sequence: TGTGCCAGCAGCGTAGAAGTAGGATCAAATGAAAAACTGTTTTTT. This sequence encodes CASSVEVGSNEKLFF.

The chain links TRBV20-1 to TRBJ1-5; 7 positions match TRBD1. V gave up 0 bases and J gave up 4 bases; unmatched junction bases: 6. The CDR3 spans 15 residues. CDR1 DFQATT and CDR2 SNEGSKA come from the germline V gene (reference sequence). The CDR3 coding sequence is TGCAGTGCTAGAGACCCTAGACAGGGAAATCAGCCCCAGCATTTT. It is translated as CSARDPRQGNQPQHF.

The chain recombines TRBV5-6 with TRBJ1-5, with D possibly matching TRBD1 (6 bases). Trimming pared 0 bases from V and 6 bases from J, leaving 13 bases between. The CDR3 extends over 15 amino acids. Per the germline V gene, CDR1 is SGHDT and CDR2 is YYEEEE. The CDR3 is CASSLGRGVTQPQHF. CDR3 coding DNA: TGTGCCAGCAGCTTGGGCAGGGGAGTGACTCAGCCCCAGCATTTT.

This sequence joins TRBV9 and TRBJ2-5; 7 positions agree with TRBD1. Trimming removed 3 bases from V and 2 bases from J; junction bases left unmatched: 16. The germline gives CDR1 SGDLS, CDR2 YYNGEE. The CDR3 spans 18 residues. The CDR3 DNA follows: TGTGCCAGCAGCGCGAGGACAGGTCGTGGTCCAGTACAAGAGACCCAGTACTTC. Translated: CASSARTGRGPVQETQYF.

This sequence joins TRBV5-6 and TRBJ2-7; D not certain. The CDR3 covers 13 residues. Per germline, CDR1 SGHDT and CDR2 YYEEEE. The germline V and J ends were trimmed by 0 bases and 10 bases, with 14 bases remaining between them. CDR3 nucleotide sequence: TGTGCCAGCAGCTTGGGACTCAGCATTACCCAGTACTTC. Protein product: CASSLGLSITQYF. The entire variable domain, with the rest obtained from reference TRBV5-6 and TRBJ2-7, is as follows: DAGVTQSPTHLIKTRGQQVTLRCSPKSGHDTVSWYQQALGQGPQFIFQYYEEEERQRGNFPDRFSGHQFPNYSSELNVNALLLGDSALYLCASSLGLSITQYFGPGTRLTVT.

The rearrangement joins TRBV5-1 to TRBJ2-5; no definite D call. The germline CDR1 and CDR2 sequences are SGHRS and YFSETQ. Trimming shortened V by 5 bases and J by 1 base, and 18 bases separated the two germline ends. CDR3 length: 16 residues. Written as DNA, the CDR3 is TGCGCCAGCAGTTCAGCCCGCAGGATAGCCCAAGAGACCCAGTACTTC. It encodes CASSSARRIAQETQYF. Full variable domain (remainder filled in from reference TRBV5-1 and TRBJ2-5): KAGVTQTPRYLIKTRGQQVTLSCSPISGHRSVSWYQQTPGQGLQFLFEYFSETQRNKGNFPGRFSGRQFSNSRSEMNVSTLELGDSALYLCASSSARRIAQETQYFGPGTRLLVL.

As regards this clonotype: A read error may explain this, as a much larger clone is one base away. The gene calls are TRBV29-1 and TRBJ2-7, with a weak D call TRBD1 (5 bases). The germline V gene encodes CDR1 SQVTM and CDR2 ANQGSEA. The CDR3 is 13 residues long. Trimming removed 2 bases from V and 2 bases from J, with 10 bases in between. The CDR3, as DNA: TGCAGCGTTGAACAGGGTTATACCTACGAGCAGTACTTC. Its translation is CSVEQGYTYEQYF.

CDR3 in DNA: TGTGCCAGCAGTTCCGAGGGGACTAATGAAAAACTGTTTTTT. It translates to CASSSEGTNEKLFF. The chain joins TRBV12-3 or TRBV12-4 to TRBJ1-4, with D perhaps TRBD1 (5 bases). V lost 4 bases and J lost 2, with 8 bases in between. The CDR3 is 14 amino acids.